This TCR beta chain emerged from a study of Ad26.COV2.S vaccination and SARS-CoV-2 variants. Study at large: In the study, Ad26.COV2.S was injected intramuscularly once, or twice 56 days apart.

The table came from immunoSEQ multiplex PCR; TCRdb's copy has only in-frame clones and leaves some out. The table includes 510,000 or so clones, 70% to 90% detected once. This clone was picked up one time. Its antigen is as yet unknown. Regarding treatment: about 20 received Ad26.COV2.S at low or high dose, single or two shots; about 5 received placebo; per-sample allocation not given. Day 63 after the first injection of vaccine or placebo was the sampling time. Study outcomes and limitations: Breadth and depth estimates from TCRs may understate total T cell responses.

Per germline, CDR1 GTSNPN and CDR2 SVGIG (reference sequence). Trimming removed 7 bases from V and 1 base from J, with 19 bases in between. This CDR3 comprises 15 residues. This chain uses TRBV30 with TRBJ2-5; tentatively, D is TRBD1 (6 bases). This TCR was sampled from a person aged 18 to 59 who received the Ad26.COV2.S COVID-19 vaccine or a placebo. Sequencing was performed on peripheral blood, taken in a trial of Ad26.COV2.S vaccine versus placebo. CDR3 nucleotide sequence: TGTGCCTCGAGGGGGTTGGGGCGTAGCCAAGAGACCCAGTACTTC. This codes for CASRGLGRSQETQYF. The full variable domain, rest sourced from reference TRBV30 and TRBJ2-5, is SQTIHQWPATLVQPVGSPLSLECTVEGTSNPNLYWYRQAAGRGLQLLFYSVGIGQISSEVPQNLSASRPQDRQFILSSKKLLLSDSGFYLCASRGLGRSQETQYFGPGTRLLVL.